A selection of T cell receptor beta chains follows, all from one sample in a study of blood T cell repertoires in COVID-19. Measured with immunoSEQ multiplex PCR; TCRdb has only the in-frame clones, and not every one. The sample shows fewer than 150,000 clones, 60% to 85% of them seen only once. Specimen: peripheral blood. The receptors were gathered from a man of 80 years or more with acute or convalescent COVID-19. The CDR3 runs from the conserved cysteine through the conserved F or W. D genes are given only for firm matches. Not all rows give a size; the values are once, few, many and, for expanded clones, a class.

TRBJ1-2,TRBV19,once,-,TGTGCCAGTAGTATAGCAGGGGACGGCTATGGCTACACCTTC,CASSIAGDGYGYTF
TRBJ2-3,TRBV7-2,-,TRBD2,TGTGCCAGCAGCAGGTCTAGCGGGGGGAGCACAGATACGCAGTATTTT,CASSRSSGGSTDTQYF
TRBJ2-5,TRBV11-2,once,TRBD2,TGTGCCAGCAGCTGGACTAGCGGGGGGGCGCGGACCCAGTACTTC,CASSWTSGGARTQYF
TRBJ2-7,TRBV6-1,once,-,TGTGCCAGCAGTGAAATAAACGGGGTTGGCGAGCAGTACTTC,CASSEINGVGEQYF
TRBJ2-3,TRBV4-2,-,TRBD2,TGTGCCAGCCGGACTAGCGGGGGCCGTAGCACAGATACGCAGTATTTT,CASRTSGGRSTDTQYF
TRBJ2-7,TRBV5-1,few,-,TGCGCCAGCAGCTTGTTACAGGGAAACTACGAGCAGTACTTC,CASSLLQGNYEQYF
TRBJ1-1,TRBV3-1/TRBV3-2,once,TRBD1,TGTGCCAGCAGCCGCGGGGACAGTGAAGCTTTCTTT,CASSRGDSEAFF
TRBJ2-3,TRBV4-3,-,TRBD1,TGCGCCAGCAGCCAAGAGCCAGGGGGCGGGACGCAGTATTTT,CASSQEPGGGTQYF
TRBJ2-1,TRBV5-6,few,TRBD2,TGTGCCAGCAGCCCCCAGACTAGCGGGGGTAATGAGCAGTTCTTC,CASSPQTSGGNEQFF
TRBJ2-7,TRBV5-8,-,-,TGTGCCAGCAGCTTTTCGACCGGAGCCTACGAGCAGTACTTC,CASSFSTGAYEQYF